The clone carrying this T cell receptor (beta chain) was found a few times. Its cognate antigen is unknown. Study findings and constraints: Tumor memory CD4+ T cell TCR gene usage clustered with blood and lymph node memory CD4+ cells and lymph node naive CD4+ cells.

Semi-nested PCR with Nested Universal Primer A followed constant-region reverse priming of full-length variable regions. One entry per CDR3 protein results from TCRdb running MiXCR on the 5' RACE reads. The sample has 53,000 or so distinct CDR3 sequences; approximately 25% are singletons. Per germline, CDR1 SGHTA and CDR2 FQGNSA. The CDR3 sequence is 15 residues long. V lost 2 bases to trimming and J lost 4 bases, with 14 bases between them. The receptor was isolated from a female donor with breast cancer. Sequenced material: tumor-infiltrating naive CD4+ T cells sorted from the breast tumor. The subset: naive CD4+ T cells, CD4+CD45RA+CD25-. The genes are TRBV7-2 and TRBJ2-5; D remains unclear. The CDR3 spells CASSLFRTNRETQYF. As DNA, the CDR3 is TGTGCCAGCAGCTTATTCCGGACGAATAGAGAGACCCAGTACTTC.